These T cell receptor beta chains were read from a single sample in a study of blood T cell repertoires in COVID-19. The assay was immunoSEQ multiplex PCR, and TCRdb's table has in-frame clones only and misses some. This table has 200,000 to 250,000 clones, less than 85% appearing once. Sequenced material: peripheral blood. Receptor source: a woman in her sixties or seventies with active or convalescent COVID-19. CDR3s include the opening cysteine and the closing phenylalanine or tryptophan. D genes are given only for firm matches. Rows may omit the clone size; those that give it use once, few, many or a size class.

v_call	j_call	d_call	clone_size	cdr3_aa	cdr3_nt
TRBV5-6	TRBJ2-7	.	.	CASSRPGHEQYF	TGTGCCAGCAGTCGCCCGGGTCACGAGCAGTACTTC
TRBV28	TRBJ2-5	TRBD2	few	CASSLGGTSGIETQYF	TGTGCCAGCAGTTTGGGTGGGACTAGCGGGATTGAGACCCAGTACTTC
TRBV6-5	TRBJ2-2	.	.	CASSLSTGELFF	TGTGCCAGCAGCCTATCTACCGGGGAGCTGTTTTTT
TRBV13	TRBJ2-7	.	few	CASSLGRGSSAPLEQYF	TGTGCCAGCAGCTTAGGCCGTGGAAGTAGCGCTCCTCTCGAGCAGTACTTC
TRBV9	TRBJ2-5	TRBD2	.	CASSVGALAGGLETQYF	TGTGCCAGCAGCGTAGGGGCTCTAGCGGGGGGCTTAGAGACCCAGTACTTC
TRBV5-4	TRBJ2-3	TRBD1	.	CASSSRQGSDTQYF	TGTGCCAGCAGCTCTAGACAGGGGTCAGATACGCAGTATTTT
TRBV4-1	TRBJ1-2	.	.	CASSRDLRLAGYTF	TGCGCCAGCAGCCGAGACCTAAGACTTGCAGGCTACACCTTC
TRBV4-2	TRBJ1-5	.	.	CASSQAVDAGGQPQHF	TGTGCCAGCAGCCAAGCCGTGGACGCGGGAGGGCAGCCCCAGCATTTT
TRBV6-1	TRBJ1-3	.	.	CASSEHRGSSGNTIYF	TGTGCCAGCAGTGAACATCGGGGGAGCTCTGGAAACACCATATATTTT
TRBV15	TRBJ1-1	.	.	CATSRVAGHSRDTEAFF	TGTGCCACCAGCAGAGTTGCGGGGCACTCTCGGGACACTGAAGCTTTCTTT
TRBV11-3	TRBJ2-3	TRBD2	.	CASSKLAGSTDTQYF	TGTGCCAGCAGCAAATTAGCGGGAAGCACAGATACGCAGTATTTT
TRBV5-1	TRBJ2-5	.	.	CASSSPQGIQETQYF	TGCGCCAGCAGCAGCCCTCAGGGTATCCAAGAGACCCAGTACTTC
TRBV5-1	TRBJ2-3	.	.	CASSWARGSTDTQYF	TGCGCCAGCAGCTGGGCAAGGGGTAGCACAGATACGCAGTATTTT
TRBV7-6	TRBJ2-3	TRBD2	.	CASSLVGTRAGNTQYF	TGTGCCAGCAGCTTAGTAGGGACTAGGGCCGGGAATACGCAGTATTTT
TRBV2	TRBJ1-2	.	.	CASTPQATGYGYTF	TGTGCCAGCACGCCGCAAGCCACGGGCTATGGCTACACCTTC
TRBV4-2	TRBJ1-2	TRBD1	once	CASSPTLGQGANYGYTF	TGTGCCAGCAGCCCGACTTTGGGGCAGGGGGCGAACTATGGCTACACCTTC